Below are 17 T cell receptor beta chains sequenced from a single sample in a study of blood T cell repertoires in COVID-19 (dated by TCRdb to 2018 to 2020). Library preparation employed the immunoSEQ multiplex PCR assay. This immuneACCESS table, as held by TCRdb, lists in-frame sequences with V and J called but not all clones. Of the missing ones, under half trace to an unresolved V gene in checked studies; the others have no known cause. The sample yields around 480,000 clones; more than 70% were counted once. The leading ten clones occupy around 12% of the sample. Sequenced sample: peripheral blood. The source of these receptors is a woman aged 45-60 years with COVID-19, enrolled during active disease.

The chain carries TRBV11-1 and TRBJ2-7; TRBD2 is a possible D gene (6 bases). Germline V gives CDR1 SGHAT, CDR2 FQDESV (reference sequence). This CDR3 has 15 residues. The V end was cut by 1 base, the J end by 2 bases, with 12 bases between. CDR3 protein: CASSLGPGGPYEQYF. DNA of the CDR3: TGTGCCAGCAGCTTAGGCCCCGGGGGACCCTACGAGCAGTACTTC.

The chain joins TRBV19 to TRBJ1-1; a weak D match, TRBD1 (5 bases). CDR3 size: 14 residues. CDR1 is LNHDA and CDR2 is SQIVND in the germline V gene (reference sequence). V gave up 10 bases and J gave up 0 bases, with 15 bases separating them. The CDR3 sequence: CATLTAGVNTEAFF. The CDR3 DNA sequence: TGTGCCACCTTGACAGCGGGGGTGAACACTGAAGCTTTCTTT.

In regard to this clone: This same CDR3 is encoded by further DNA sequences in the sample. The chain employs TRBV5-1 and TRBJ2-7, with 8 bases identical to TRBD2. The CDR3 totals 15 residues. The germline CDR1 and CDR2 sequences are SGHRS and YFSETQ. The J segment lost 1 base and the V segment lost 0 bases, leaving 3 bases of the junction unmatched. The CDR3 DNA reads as TGCGCCAGCAGCTTGGGAAGCGGGGGATCCTACGAGCAGTACTTC. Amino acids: CASSLGSGGSYEQYF.

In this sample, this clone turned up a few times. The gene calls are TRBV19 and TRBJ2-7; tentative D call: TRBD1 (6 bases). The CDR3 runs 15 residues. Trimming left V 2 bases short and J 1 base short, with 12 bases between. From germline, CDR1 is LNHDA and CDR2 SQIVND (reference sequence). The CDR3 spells CASSIPGVLSYEQYF. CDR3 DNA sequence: TGTGCCAGTAGTATACCAGGGGTTCTTTCCTACGAGCAGTACTTC.

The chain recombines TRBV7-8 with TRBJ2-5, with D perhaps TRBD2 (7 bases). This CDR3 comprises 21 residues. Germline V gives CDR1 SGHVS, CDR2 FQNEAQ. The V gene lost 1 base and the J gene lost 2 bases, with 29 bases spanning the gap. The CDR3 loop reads CASSLEWVPGGYSPPQETQYF. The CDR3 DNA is TGTGCCAGCAGCTTAGAATGGGTACCGGGGGGCTACTCCCCCCCGCAAGAGACCCAGTACTTC.

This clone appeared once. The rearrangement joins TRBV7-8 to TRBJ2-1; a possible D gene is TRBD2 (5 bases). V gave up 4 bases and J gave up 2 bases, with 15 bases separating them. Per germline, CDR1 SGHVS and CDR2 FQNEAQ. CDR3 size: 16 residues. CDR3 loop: CASSSVPSSPYNEQFF. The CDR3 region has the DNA TGTGCCAGCAGCTCGGTCCCTAGCTCCCCCTACAATGAGCAGTTCTTC.

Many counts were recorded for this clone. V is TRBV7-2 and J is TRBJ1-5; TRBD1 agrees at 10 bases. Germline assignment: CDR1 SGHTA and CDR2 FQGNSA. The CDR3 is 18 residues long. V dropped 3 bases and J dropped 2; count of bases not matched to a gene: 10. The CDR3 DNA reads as TGTGCCAGCAGCTTGACAGGGGGCTTCTTAGGTGGCAATCAGCCCCAGCATTTT. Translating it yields CASSLTGGFLGGNQPQHF.

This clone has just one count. The CDR3 spells CSASVGTGGRTEAFF. DNA of the CDR3: TGCAGTGCTAGTGTTGGGACAGGGGGAAGGACTGAAGCTTTCTTT. The chain carries TRBV20-1 and TRBJ1-1; the match to TRBD1 covers 11 bases. V was pared by 3 bases and J by 5 bases, with 8 bases of the junction left unmatched. The CDR3 has 15 amino acids. Germline CDR1 DFQATT, CDR2 SNEGSKA (reference sequence).

As DNA, the CDR3 is TGTGCCAGCACCGGGATAGGGGACAAGGAGACCGGGGAGCTGTTTTTT. Translation gives CASTGIGDKETGELFF. The chain combines TRBV5-4 with TRBJ2-2, with D perhaps TRBD1 (6 bases). With 6 bases removed from V and 5 bases from J, the gap between germline ends came to 20 bases. The germline V gene encodes CDR1 SGHNT and CDR2 YYREEE (reference sequence). The CDR3 covers 16 residues. Drawing the rest from reference TRBV5-4 and TRBJ2-2, the complete variable domain is ETGVTQSPTHLIKTRGQQVTLRCSSQSGHNTVSWYQQALGQGPQFIFQYYREEENGRGNFPPRFSGLQFPNYSSELNVNALELDDSALYLCASTGIGDKETGELFFGEGSRLTVL.

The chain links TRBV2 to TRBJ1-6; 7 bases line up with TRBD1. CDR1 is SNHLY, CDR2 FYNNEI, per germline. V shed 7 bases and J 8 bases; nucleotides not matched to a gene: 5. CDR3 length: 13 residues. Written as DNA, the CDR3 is TGTGCCAGCAAGGGGGCCGTTCATTCACCCCTCCACTTT. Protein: CASKGAVHSPLHF. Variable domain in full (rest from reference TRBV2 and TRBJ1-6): EPEVTQTPSHQVTQMGQEVILRCVPISNHLYFYWYRQILGQKVEFLVSFYNNEISEKSEIFDDQFSVERPDGSNFTLKIRSTKLEDSAMYFCASKGAVHSPLHFGNGTRLTVT.

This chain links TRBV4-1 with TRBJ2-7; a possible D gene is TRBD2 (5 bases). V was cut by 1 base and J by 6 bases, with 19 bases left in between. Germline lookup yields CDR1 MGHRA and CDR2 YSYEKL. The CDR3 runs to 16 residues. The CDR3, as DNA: TGCGCCAGCAGCCAAGTTCGGGGTGGCTCTCCCTCCGAGCAGTACTTC. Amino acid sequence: CASSQVRGGSPSEQYF.

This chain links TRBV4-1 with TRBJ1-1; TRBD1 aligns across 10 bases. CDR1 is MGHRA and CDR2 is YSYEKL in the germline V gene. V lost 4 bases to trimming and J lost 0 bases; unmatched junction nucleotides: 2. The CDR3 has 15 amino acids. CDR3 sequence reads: CASSRQGAMNTEAFF. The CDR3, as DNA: TGCGCCAGCAGCCGACAGGGGGCTATGAACACTGAAGCTTTCTTT.

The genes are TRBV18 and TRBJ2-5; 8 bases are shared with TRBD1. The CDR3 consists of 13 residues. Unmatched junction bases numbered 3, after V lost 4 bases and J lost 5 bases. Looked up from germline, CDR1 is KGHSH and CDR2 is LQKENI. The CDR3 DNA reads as TGTGCCAGCTCACTGGGACAGGAGGAGACCCAGTACTTC. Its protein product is CASSLGQEETQYF.

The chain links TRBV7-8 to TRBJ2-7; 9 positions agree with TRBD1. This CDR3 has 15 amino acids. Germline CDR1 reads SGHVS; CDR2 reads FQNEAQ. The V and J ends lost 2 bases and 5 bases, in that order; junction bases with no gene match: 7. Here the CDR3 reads CASSLLTGGVDEQYF. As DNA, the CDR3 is TGTGCCAGCAGCTTATTGACAGGGGGGGTTGACGAGCAGTACTTC.

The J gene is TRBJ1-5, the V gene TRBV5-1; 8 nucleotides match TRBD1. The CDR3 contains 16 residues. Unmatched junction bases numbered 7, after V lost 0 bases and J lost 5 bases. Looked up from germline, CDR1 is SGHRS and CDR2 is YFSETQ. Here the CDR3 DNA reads TGCGCCAGCAGCTTGGGAACTACAGGGGGATATCAGCCCCAGCATTTT. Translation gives CASSLGTTGGYQPQHF.

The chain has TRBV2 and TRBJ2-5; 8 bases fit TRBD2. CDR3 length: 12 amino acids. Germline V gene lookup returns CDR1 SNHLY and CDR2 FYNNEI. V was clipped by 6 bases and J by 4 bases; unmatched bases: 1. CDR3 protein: CASRGLVETQYF. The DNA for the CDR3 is TGTGCCAGCAGGGGACTAGTAGAGACCCAGTACTTC. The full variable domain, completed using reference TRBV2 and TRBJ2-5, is EPEVTQTPSHQVTQMGQEVILRCVPISNHLYFYWYRQILGQKVEFLVSFYNNEISEKSEIFDDQFSVERPDGSNFTLKIRSTKLEDSAMYFCASRGLVETQYFGPGTRLLVL.

For the CDR3, the DNA is TGTGCCAGCAGCTTGACAGGTGGGGAGAACACTGAAGCTTTCTTT. It yields the protein CASSLTGGENTEAFF. This chain joins TRBV9 and TRBJ1-1; possibly TRBD1 for D (6 bases). CDR1 and CDR2 from the germline V gene are SGDLS and YYNGEE. This CDR3 spans 15 amino acids. With 4 bases removed from V and 1 base from J, the gap between germline ends came to 14 bases.